The 30 T cell receptor beta chains in this list originate from one sample, sequenced in a study of blood T cell repertoires in COVID-19. The repertoire was sequenced with immunoSEQ multiplex PCR; TCRdb's copy has only in-frame clones and lacks some. The sample holds about 230,000 clones; over 70% are singletons and the top ten take approximately 8.7%. Material for sequencing was peripheral blood. These receptors were obtained from a woman of 80 years or more with acute or convalescent COVID-19.

The chain recombines TRBV28 with TRBJ2-3; 10 nucleotides match TRBD2. This CDR3 is built from 16 residues. Germline loops: CDR1 MDHEN, CDR2 SYDVKM. With V trimmed by 6 bases and J by 0 bases, 6 bases remained unmatched. CDR3: CASRVTSGLSTDTQYF. The CDR3 region has the DNA TGTGCCAGCAGGGTGACTAGCGGGCTGAGCACAGATACGCAGTATTTT.

The V gene is TRBV28, the J gene TRBJ1-1, with TRBD1 matching 7 bases. CDR1 and CDR2 (germline): MDHEN, SYDVKM. The CDR3 spans 12 residues. V lost 5 bases and J lost 7; bases outside the gene matches: 4. In DNA form, the CDR3 reads TGTGCCAGCAGTATTTGGACAGGTGAAGCTTTCTTT. This codes for CASSIWTGEAFF.

A single count supports this clone. The chain uses TRBV3-1 (or the pseudogene TRBV3-2) and TRBJ1-5; TRBD1 aligns across 7 bases. In germline, CDR1 is LGHDT, CDR2 YNNKEL (reference sequence). The CDR3 runs to 19 residues. V shed 1 base, J shed 6 bases, and the junction held 18 bases outside the gene matches. This CDR3 is CASSQAHQMSRQGGQPQHF. CDR3 coding DNA: TGTGCCAGCAGCCAAGCCCATCAGATGTCCAGACAGGGAGGTCAGCCCCAGCATTTT.

The chain couples TRBV28 to TRBJ1-2; a weak D match, TRBD1 (6 bases). Germline V gives CDR1 MDHEN, CDR2 SYDVKM. Deletions cut 7 bases from V and 7 bases from J, with 19 bases between. CDR3 length: 14 amino acids. The CDR3 DNA reads as TGTGCCAGCACCAAAGCGTTACAGGGAGCTGGCTACACCTTC. It encodes CASTKALQGAGYTF.

The gene calls are TRBV3-1 (or the pseudogene TRBV3-2) and TRBJ1-1, with D tentatively TRBD1 (5 bases). Trimming stripped 7 bases from V and 1 base from J, with 16 bases between. CDR3 size: 15 residues. The V gene's germline CDR1 is LGHDT and CDR2 YNNKEL (reference sequence). The CDR3 bases are TGTGCCAGCACCCCAAGGTCGGGGGGGAACACTGAAGCTTTCTTT. Its protein is CASTPRSGGNTEAFF.

This clone was counted a few times. The chain is built from TRBV15 and TRBJ2-1, with 8 nucleotides matching TRBD2. Looked up from germline, CDR1 is LNHNV and CDR2 is YYDKDF (reference sequence). The CDR3 is made up of 21 amino acids. V shed 0 bases, J shed 1 base, and the junction held 17 bases outside the gene matches. The CDR3 region is CATSRESFLAGLGLSYNEQFF. The CDR3 DNA reads TGTGCCACCAGCAGAGAGTCCTTCTTAGCGGGGCTAGGCCTTTCCTACAATGAGCAGTTCTTC.

This chain connects TRBV7-9 to TRBJ1-6; weak D call: TRBD1 (5 bases). Germline CDR1 is SEHNR and CDR2 is FQNEAQ (reference sequence). The CDR3 runs 14 residues. Trimming removed 3 bases at V and 9 bases at J, with 12 bases between. The DNA of the CDR3 is TGTGCCAGCAGCTTGGCAGGAGGGACTTCACCCCTCCACTTT. Translating it yields CASSLAGGTSPLHF.

The chain is built from TRBV5-4 and TRBJ2-1, with TRBD2 matching over 8 bases. CDR3 length equals 15 residues. J lost 2 bases, V lost 2 bases, and 3 bases had no gene match. Germline V gene sequence: CDR1 SGHNT, CDR2 YYREEE (reference sequence). CDR3 nucleotides: TGTGCCAGCAGCTTAAGCGGGGGCCCCTACAATGAGCAGTTCTTC. Encoded protein: CASSLSGGPYNEQFF.

The chain links TRBV3-1 (or the pseudogene TRBV3-2) to TRBJ2-7; D is perhaps TRBD2 (6 bases). CDR1 and CDR2 (germline): LGHDT, YNNKEL (reference sequence). The CDR3 is made up of 15 amino acids. Trimming stripped 0 bases from V and 6 bases from J, with 15 bases between. This CDR3 reads CASSQDAGPPIEQYF. Here the CDR3 DNA reads TGTGCCAGCAGCCAAGATGCGGGACCGCCCATCGAGCAGTACTTC.

In this sample, this clone turned up a few times. The rearrangement uses TRBV2 and TRBJ1-4, with D unclear. Germline V gene lookup returns CDR1 SNHLY and CDR2 FYNNEI. The germline V and J ends were trimmed by 6 bases and 6 bases, with 14 bases remaining between them. The CDR3 has 14 residues. This CDR3 is CASRDIVRDEKLFF. DNA for the CDR3: TGTGCCAGCAGGGATATCGTTCGGGATGAAAAACTGTTTTTT.

The CDR3 region is CASSLTLDSGGYTF. The DNA for the CDR3 is TGTGCCAGCAGCCTTACCTTGGACAGTGGCGGCTACACCTTC. This rearrangement joins TRBV7-3 to TRBJ1-2; possibly TRBD1 for D (6 bases). Germline CDR1 is SGHTA and CDR2 is FQGTGA. This CDR3 spans 14 amino acids. V was shortened by 5 bases and J by 8 bases, with 18 bases between the two germline ends.

This clone has more than one count but fewer than ten. The rearrangement uses TRBV4-1 and TRBJ2-2; 7 nucleotides agree with TRBD1. Germline assignment: CDR1 MGHRA and CDR2 YSYEKL. V gave up 2 bases and J gave up 1 base; unmatched junction bases: 4. This CDR3 comprises 16 residues. The CDR3 bases are TGCGCCAGCAGCCAACCGGGACAGAAGAACACCGGGGAGCTGTTTTTT. It codes for CASSQPGQKNTGELFF.

The chain employs TRBV5-1 and TRBJ2-1, with 10 positions matching TRBD2. The CDR3 totals 15 residues. Germline-derived CDR1 and CDR2 are SGHRS and YFSETQ. The trim removed 4 bases at V and 7 bases at J, leaving 8 bases unmatched. The CDR3 coding sequence is TGCGCCAGCAGCCCGAGCGGGGGGGCTGGGAATGAGCAGTTCTTC. This gives the protein CASSPSGGAGNEQFF.

This sequence joins TRBV7-6 and TRBJ1-6; TRBD1 matches at 8 bases. This CDR3 region has 13 residues. Germline CDR1 SGHVS, CDR2 FNYEAQ. After removal of 4 bases from V and 8 bases from J, the junction contained 1 base not matched to a gene. CDR3 region: CASSSDRDSPLHF. The CDR3 coding sequence is TGTGCCAGCAGCTCGGACAGGGATTCACCCCTCCACTTT.

V usage is TRBV9 and J usage is TRBJ2-3, with 8 bases aligning to TRBD1. The CDR3 consists of 16 residues. Per the germline V gene, CDR1 is SGDLS and CDR2 is YYNGEE. The junction had 6 bases not matched to a gene; V was cut back by 1 base and J by 2 bases. CDR3 protein: CASSVTGQGNTDTQYF. CDR3 sequence (DNA): TGTGCCAGCAGCGTAACAGGACAGGGAAACACAGATACGCAGTATTTT.

V is TRBV5-1 and J is TRBJ2-1; 10 positions match TRBD2. The V segment lost 5 bases and the J segment 7 bases; nucleotides outside the gene matches: 9. This CDR3 is built from 15 residues. In germline, CDR1 is SGHRS, CDR2 YFSETQ. The CDR3 DNA follows: TGCGCCAGCAGTCCTACTAGCGGGGTGTCTAATGAGCAGTTCTTC. It is translated as CASSPTSGVSNEQFF.

The genes are TRBV3-1 (or the pseudogene TRBV3-2) and TRBJ2-7, with 10 bases fitting TRBD2. The CDR3 runs 16 residues. Germline CDR1 and CDR2: LGHDT and YNNKEL (reference sequence). V trimming: 5 bases; J trimming: 0 bases; junction bases outside the gene matches: 7. In nucleotides, the CDR3 is TGTGCCAGCAGCACCGGGACTAGCGCCTACTCCTACGAGCAGTACTTC. Its protein is CASSTGTSAYSYEQYF.

This clone was seen once. The chain is built from TRBV28 and TRBJ1-3; 8 bases align to TRBD1. CDR3 length: 15 residues. The germline V gene encodes CDR1 MDHEN and CDR2 SYDVKM. Unmatched junction bases numbered 3, after V lost 2 bases and J lost 3 bases. CDR3 region: CASSLQGASGNTIYF. The CDR3 DNA reads TGTGCCAGCAGTTTACAGGGGGCTAGTGGAAACACCATATATTTT.

V usage is TRBV19 and J usage is TRBJ2-2, with TRBD1 as a possible D gene (5 bases). Trimming shortened V by 1 base and J by 3 bases, and 18 bases separated the two germline ends. The CDR3 consists of 18 residues. Germline values: CDR1 LNHDA, CDR2 SQIVND (reference sequence). The CDR3 nucleotides read TGTGCCAGTAGTATAGGCGCCCCAGGGTACTTCTACACCGGGGAGCTGTTTTTT. Its protein is CASSIGAPGYFYTGELFF.

The chain has TRBV7-6 and TRBJ1-2, with a weak D call TRBD1 (5 bases). Trimming cost V 4 bases and J 1 base, with 7 bases left between them. The germline V gene has CDR1 SGHVS and CDR2 FNYEAQ. CDR3 length equals 13 residues. The DNA of the CDR3 is TGTGCCAGCAGCTCACAGGTTAACTATGGCTACACCTTC. Amino acids: CASSSQVNYGYTF.

The chain recombines TRBV5-8 with TRBJ1-5, with TRBD1 as a possible D gene (6 bases). Germline assignment: CDR1 SGHTS and CDR2 YDEGEE. V gave up 7 bases and J gave up 6 bases, with 14 bases separating them. The CDR3 has 13 amino acids. CDR3 DNA: TGTGCCAGCGTTGTACAGGGCAGTCAGCCCCAGCATTTT. Amino acid sequence: CASVVQGSQPQHF.

This clone was picked up many times. V usage is TRBV7-3 and J usage is TRBJ2-5, with D perhaps matching TRBD2 (6 bases). The CDR3 is 15 residues long. V lost 2 bases to trimming and J lost 5 bases, with 15 bases between them. Germline V gene sequence: CDR1 SGHTA, CDR2 FQGTGA. The CDR3 region has the DNA TGTGCCAGCAGCTTAGTTGCGGGGCCCCCGGAGACCCAGTACTTC. As protein: CASSLVAGPPETQYF. The variable domain in full, with the rest retrieved from reference TRBV7-3 and TRBJ2-5, is GAGVSQTPSNKVTEKGKYVELRCDPISGHTALYWYRQSLGQGPEFLIYFQGTGAADDSGLPNDRFFAVRPEGSVSTLKIQRTERGDSAVYLCASSLVAGPPETQYFGPGTRLLVL.

V is TRBV4-2 and J is TRBJ2-1, with 11 bases lining up with TRBD2. The CDR3 extends over 15 amino acids. The germline CDR1 and CDR2 sequences are LGHNA and YNFKEQ. The junction had 9 bases not matched to a gene; V was cut back by 1 base and J by 13 bases. CDR3 nucleotides: TGTGCCAGCAGCCAAGTTGAGGTAGCGGGAGGGGGACAGTTCTTC. Protein product: CASSQVEVAGGGQFF.

The chain couples TRBV2 to TRBJ2-3; D possibly corresponds to TRBD1 (6 bases). The ends were cut back, 3 bases at V and 1 base at J, with 8 bases in the middle. This CDR3 region has 14 residues. Germline V gives CDR1 SNHLY, CDR2 FYNNEI. CDR3 protein: CASSERTGTDTQYF. Written as DNA, the CDR3 is TGTGCCAGCAGTGAGCGGACAGGCACAGATACGCAGTATTTT.

The genes are TRBV28 and TRBJ2-3, with D possibly matching TRBD1 (6 bases). The germline V and J ends were trimmed by 3 bases and 4 bases, with 17 bases remaining between them. This CDR3 has 16 amino acids. CDR1 and CDR2 (germline): MDHEN, SYDVKM. CDR3 protein: CASSFVGRGAADTQYF. The CDR3 nucleotides are TGTGCCAGCAGTTTCGTGGGCAGGGGAGCCGCAGATACGCAGTATTTT.

The CDR3 region is CASSSGQGNEKLFF. CDR3 coding DNA: TGTGCCAGCAGCTCGGGACAGGGGAATGAAAAACTGTTTTTT. This chain joins TRBV7-8 and TRBJ1-4; 10 positions match TRBD1. Trimming cost V 4 bases and J 5 bases; bases outside gene matches: 1. This CDR3 is built from 14 residues. CDR1 is SGHVS, CDR2 FQNEAQ, per germline.

The V call is TRBV19, the J call TRBJ1-2, with 10 bases matching TRBD1. CDR3 length: 14 residues. Germline assignment: CDR1 LNHDA and CDR2 SQIVND (reference sequence). The CDR3 DNA reads TGTGCGAGCGAACCGGGACAGGGGAACTATGGCTACACCTTC. Its protein product is CASEPGQGNYGYTF. The whole variable domain, remainder taken from reference TRBV19 and TRBJ1-2, is DGGITQSPKYLFRKEGQNVTLSCEQNLNHDAMYWYRQDPGQGLRLIYYSQIVNDFQKGDIAEGYSVSREKKESFPLTVTSAQKNPTAFYLCASEPGQGNYGYTFGSGTRLTVV.

The chain has TRBV12-5 and TRBJ2-5; 7 nucleotides line up with TRBD1. Germline V gives CDR1 LGHNT, CDR2 FRNRAP. After removal of 8 bases from V and 5 bases from J, the junction contained 20 bases not matched to a gene. This CDR3 region has 17 residues. The CDR3 sequence: CASTSDRPSKKGETQYF. The CDR3 DNA reads as TGTGCTAGTACATCGGACAGGCCAAGCAAGAAAGGGGAGACCCAGTACTTC.

This chain uses TRBV6-6 with TRBJ1-6, with 9 bases matching TRBD1. V dropped 6 bases and J dropped 1; count of bases not matched to a gene: 4. This CDR3 comprises 16 residues. CDR1 is MNHNY and CDR2 is SVGAGI in the germline V gene (reference sequence). CDR3 protein: CASRNGQGSYNSPLHF. The CDR3 DNA reads TGTGCCAGCAGGAACGGACAGGGGTCCTATAATTCACCCCTCCACTTT.

The chain is built from TRBV30 and TRBJ1-2; TRBD1 matches 8 bases. Germline CDR1 is GTSNPN and CDR2 is SVGIG (reference sequence). CDR3 length: 15 residues. J lost 4 bases, V lost 0 bases, and 7 bases had no gene match. CDR3 protein: CAWSVRQGKGYGYTF. The CDR3 DNA follows: TGTGCCTGGAGTGTACGACAGGGGAAGGGCTATGGCTACACCTTC.